Sequencing of this TCR beta chain was carried out in a study of tumor-infiltrating lymphocytes in primary liver carcinoma. Using a constant-region primer together with ProtoScript II reverse transcriptase, TCR beta cDNA was made from about 500 ng of total RNA. Generation of the TCR beta libraries relied on three nested multiplex PCR rounds using slightly modified ARM-PCR. Use of TRBV1-TRBV30 forward primers with a C-beta reverse primer characterized the first two PCR rounds, which lasted nine to eleven cycles each. Each CDR3 protein gets one entry after TCRdb re-called the multiplex PCR reads with MiXCR. The table includes about 190,000 distinct CDR3 sequences, 85% detected once. DNA and RNA were both co-extracted from 20-30 mg of bulk tissue that had not been sorted. Patients' primary liver carcinoma was surgically resected. Sampling targeted five separate regions of each tumor, which included the tumor centre.

This clonotype was counted only a few times. Just one base apart from a much larger clone, this may be a read error. From germline, CDR1 is SGHVS and CDR2 FQNEAQ. The CDR3 is 13 amino acids. The V gene lost 1 base and the J gene lost 11 bases, with 14 bases spanning the gap. The TCR originated in a man aged 35 to 55 with primary liver carcinoma and hepatitis B virus infection. This sequence joins TRBV7-8 and TRBJ1-1; D is ambiguous. Material: tumor tissue from primary liver carcinoma. The CDR3 sequence is CASSLEQSLGAFF. The CDR3 DNA is TGTGCCAGCAGCTTAGAGCAGAGCCTAGGGGCTTTCTTT.